This passage covers 8 T cell receptor beta chains from one sample sequenced in a study of blood T cell repertoires in COVID-19. Assay used: immunoSEQ multiplex PCR; TCRdb lists only in-frame clones, some missing. This sample yields some 270,000 clones, of which around 92% are seen a single time; approximately 2% belongs to the top ten. Specimen: PBMCs or T cells enriched from blood (not recorded which). These TCRs come from a woman aged 60-75 years who had recovered from COVID-19.

The V and J genes are TRBV7-9 and TRBJ2-7; D possibly corresponds to TRBD2 (6 bases). The CDR3 is 15 amino acids. Trimming took off 5 bases at V and 3 bases at J, with 17 bases between the two ends. Germline assignment: CDR1 SEHNR and CDR2 FQNEAQ (reference sequence). CDR3 sequence (DNA): TGTGCCAGCAGCACGCCACAGGAGGGTAACTACGAGCAGTACTTC. The encoded protein is CASSTPQEGNYEQYF. Supplemented by reference TRBV7-9 and TRBJ2-7, the full variable domain reads DTGVSQNPRHKITKRGQNVTFRCDPISEHNRLYWYRQTLGQGPEFLTYFQNEAQLEKSRLLSDRFSAERPKGSFSTLEIQRTEQGDSAMYLCASSTPQEGNYEQYFGPGTRLTVT.

This clone has only one observation. The chain employs TRBV1 and TRBJ2-5; TRBD2, as called in the table, went unchecked against the DNA. TRBV1 represents a pseudogene. The length of the CDR3 is 15 residues. CDR3 loop: CTSTPAGDYLETQYF. The CDR3 coding sequence is TGCACCAGCACCCCAGCGGGGGACTACTTGGAGACCCAGTACTTC.

The gene calls are TRBV5-1 and TRBJ1-1; D uncertain. V was shortened by 0 bases and J by 2 bases, with 11 bases between the two germline ends. The CDR3 spans 15 residues. Germline CDR1 reads SGHRS; CDR2 reads YFSETQ. DNA of the CDR3: TGCGCCAGCAGCTTGGGAGGGTCAGGAAACACTGAAGCTTTCTTT. Protein product: CASSLGGSGNTEAFF.

The chain links TRBV6-5 to TRBJ2-1, with 7 bases matching TRBD1. CDR3 size: 14 residues. The V gene end was trimmed by 5 bases and the J gene end by 3 bases; junction bases not matched to a gene: 4. The V gene's germline CDR1 is MNHEY and CDR2 SVGAGI. The CDR3, as DNA: TGTGCCAGCAGTAGGGGACAGTTCTACAATGAGCAGTTCTTC. Its translation is CASSRGQFYNEQFF.

The chain carries TRBV15 and TRBJ2-7; TRBD2 matches 7 bases. J gave up 6 bases and V 3 bases, and 11 bases lay outside the gene matches. CDR1 and CDR2 (germline): LNHNV, YYDKDF (reference sequence). The CDR3 sequence is 15 residues long. CDR3 in amino acids: CATSRPGGGPREQYF. Written as DNA, the CDR3 is TGTGCCACCAGCAGGCCCGGCGGGGGTCCCCGCGAGCAGTACTTC. Drawing the rest from reference TRBV15 and TRBJ2-7, the complete variable domain is DAMVIQNPRYQVTQFGKPVTLSCSQTLNHNVMYWYQQKSSQAPKLLFHYYDKDFNNEADTPDNFQSRRPNTSFCFLDIRSPGLGDTAMYLCATSRPGGGPREQYFGPGTRLTVT.

The chain links TRBV4-1 to TRBJ1-1; 7 bases fit TRBD1. This CDR3 spans 17 amino acids. V gave up 3 bases and J gave up 5 bases; unmatched junction bases: 15. CDR1 is MGHRA, CDR2 YSYEKL, per germline. The CDR3 region has the DNA TGCGCCAGCAGCCACCCCAGGAGAGGGGGCGATAAGACTGAAGCTTTCTTT. Translated: CASSHPRRGGDKTEAFF.

The chain links TRBV30 to TRBJ1-4, with D possibly TRBD1 on 6 matching bases. The CDR3 sequence is 12 residues long. Germline CDR1 reads GTSNPN; CDR2 reads SVGIG (reference sequence). V shed 5 bases and J shed 8 bases, with 12 bases lying between them. CDR3 residues: CAWEGQVEKLFF. The DNA for the CDR3 is TGTGCCTGGGAGGGACAAGTGGAAAAACTGTTTTTT.

The chain has TRBV11-3 and TRBJ1-3, with TRBD1 matching 10 bases. J was trimmed by 8 bases and V by 1 base; bases with no gene match: 5. Germline V gene lookup returns CDR1 SGHNT and CDR2 YENEEA. The CDR3 is 15 residues long. The CDR3 spells CASSLGGTGADTIYF. In nucleotides, the CDR3 is TGTGCCAGCAGCTTAGGCGGGACAGGGGCTGACACCATATATTTT.